Only a few counts were recorded for the clone carrying this T cell receptor beta chain. This entry comes from a study of blood T cell repertoires in COVID-19. V shed 4 bases and J shed 7 bases, with 12 bases lying between them. The CDR3 is 14 amino acids. Germline V CDR1 and CDR2: SGHDT, YYEEEE. Measured with immunoSEQ multiplex PCR; TCRdb has only the in-frame clones, and not every one. The sample yields fewer than 200,000 clones, over 70% seen once. This sequence originates from a woman aged 65 to 85 who had recovered from COVID-19. The rearrangement links TRBV5-6 to TRBJ1-6; D is uncertain. The sample comprised peripheral blood. The CDR3 here is CASSQRPGNSPLHF. CDR3 nucleotides: TGTGCCAGCAGCCAACGGCCCGGGAATTCACCCCTCCACTTT.